The rows below give T cell receptor beta chains drawn from one sample of a study of blood T cell repertoires in COVID-19. The method was immunoSEQ multiplex PCR; TCRdb's version includes in-frame clones alone and lacks a portion of them. The repertoire holds fewer than 350,000 clones, with roughly 89% as singletons. The sample taken for sequencing was PBMCs or T cells enriched from blood (not recorded which). The source of these receptors is a man aged 55 to 70 who had recovered from COVID-19. CDR3s include the opening cysteine and the closing phenylalanine or tryptophan. A D gene is named only where the DNA matches it firmly. A clone size is listed for some rows: how often the clone was seen (once, few, many), or a class if it is expanded.

NA,TRBD2,TRBV18,TRBJ2-1,CASSPLARGRGFNEQFF,TGTGCCAGCTCACCATTGGCCCGCGGGAGGGGTTTCAATGAGCAGTTCTTC
NA,TRBD2,TRBV3-1/TRBV3-2,TRBJ2-5,CASSHFLRWASGHPQYF,TGTGCCAGCAGCCATTTCCTGCGGTGGGCTAGCGGTCATCCCCAGTACTTC
once,TRBD2,TRBV3-1/TRBV3-2,TRBJ2-3,CASSPGLAGVGADTQYF,TGTGCCAGCAGCCCTGGACTAGCGGGAGTAGGGGCAGATACGCAGTATTTT
NA,TRBD2,TRBV2,TRBJ2-1,CASSEVAGGPYEQFF,TGTGCCAGCAGTGAAGTCGCGGGAGGGCCTTATGAGCAGTTCTTC
NA,NA,TRBV11-1,TRBJ1-1,CASSSVGVAFF,TGTGCCAGCAGCTCCGTCGGAGTTGCTTTCTTT
NA,TRBD1,TRBV28,TRBJ2-1,CASRGTGGLYEQFF,TGTGCCAGCAGAGGGACAGGGGGTCTGTATGAGCAGTTCTTC
NA,NA,TRBV19,TRBJ1-6,CASEPSSGNSPLHF,TGTGCCAGCGAACCATCTAGTGGGAATTCACCCCTCCACTTT
NA,NA,TRBV6-6,TRBJ1-1,CASRRDRSMNTEAFF,TGTGCCAGCAGGAGAGACAGGTCGATGAACACTGAAGCTTTCTTT
NA,NA,TRBV7-9,TRBJ1-4,CASSFGQGEKLFF,TGTGCCAGCAGCTTTGGGCAGGGTGAAAAACTGTTTTTT
NA,TRBD1,TRBV27,TRBJ1-2,CASSSDRGAYGYTF,TGTGCCAGCAGTTCAGACAGGGGCGCCTATGGCTACACCTTC
NA,TRBD1,TRBV5-6,TRBJ1-2,CASRSGTGGYGYTF,TGTGCCAGCAGGTCCGGGACAGGGGGGTATGGCTACACCTTC
NA,NA,TRBV2,TRBJ2-6,CASQSRLSGANVLTF,TGTGCCAGCCAAAGCCGGTTATCTGGGGCCAACGTCCTGACTTTC
NA,NA,TRBV7-2,TRBJ1-4,CASSLLGRGATNEKLFF,TGTGCCAGCAGCTTATTGGGGCGAGGTGCAACTAATGAAAAACTGTTTTTT
NA,TRBD2,TRBV13,TRBJ2-1,CASSTLAGGPSGNEQFF,TGTGCCAGCAGCACGTTAGCGGGAGGGCCCTCGGGGAATGAGCAGTTCTTC
NA,TRBD1,TRBV6-2/TRBV6-3,TRBJ2-2,CASSDRGPNTGELFF,TGTGCCAGCAGTGACAGGGGGCCGAACACCGGGGAGCTGTTTTTT
NA,TRBD2,TRBV11-2,TRBJ2-3,CASSLGRRERADTQYF,TGTGCCAGCAGCTTAGGAAGGCGGGAGCGGGCCGATACGCAGTATTTT